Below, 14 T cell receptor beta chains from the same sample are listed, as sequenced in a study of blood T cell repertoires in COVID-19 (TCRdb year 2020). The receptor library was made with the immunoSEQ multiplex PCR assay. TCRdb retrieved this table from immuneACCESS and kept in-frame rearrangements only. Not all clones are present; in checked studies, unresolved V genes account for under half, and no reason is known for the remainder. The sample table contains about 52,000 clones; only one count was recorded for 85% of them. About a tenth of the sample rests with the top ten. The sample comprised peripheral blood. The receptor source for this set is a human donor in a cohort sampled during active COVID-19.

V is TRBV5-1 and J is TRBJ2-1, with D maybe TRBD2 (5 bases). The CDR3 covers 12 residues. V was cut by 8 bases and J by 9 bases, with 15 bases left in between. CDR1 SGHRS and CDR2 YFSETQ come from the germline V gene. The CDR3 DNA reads TGCGCCAGTGGCCGAGGGCCGGGTGAGCAGTTCTTC. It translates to CASGRGPGEQFF.

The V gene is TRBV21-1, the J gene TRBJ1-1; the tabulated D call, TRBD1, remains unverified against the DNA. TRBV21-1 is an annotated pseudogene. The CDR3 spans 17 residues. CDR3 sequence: CASSKLRAGPMNTEAFF. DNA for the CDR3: TGTGCCAGCAGCAAATTACGCGCAGGGCCTATGAACACTGAAGCTTTCTTT.

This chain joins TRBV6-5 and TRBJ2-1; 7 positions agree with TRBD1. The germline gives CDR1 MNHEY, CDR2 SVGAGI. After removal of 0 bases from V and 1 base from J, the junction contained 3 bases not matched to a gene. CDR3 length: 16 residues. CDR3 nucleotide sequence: TGTGCCAGCAGTTACTCGAAGGGGGCGTCCTACAATGAGCAGTTCTTC. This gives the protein CASSYSKGASYNEQFF.

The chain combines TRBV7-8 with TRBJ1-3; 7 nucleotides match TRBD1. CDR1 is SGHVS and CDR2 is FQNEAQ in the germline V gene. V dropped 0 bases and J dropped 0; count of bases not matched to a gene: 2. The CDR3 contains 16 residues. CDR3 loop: CASSLARDSSGNTIYF. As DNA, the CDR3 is TGTGCCAGCAGCTTAGCGCGGGACAGCTCTGGAAACACCATATATTTT.

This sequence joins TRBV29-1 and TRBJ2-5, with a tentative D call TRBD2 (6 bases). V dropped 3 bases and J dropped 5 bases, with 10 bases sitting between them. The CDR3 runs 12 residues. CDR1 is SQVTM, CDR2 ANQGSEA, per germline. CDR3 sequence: CSVEEGAETQYF. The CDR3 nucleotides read TGCAGCGTTGAGGAGGGAGCGGAGACCCAGTACTTC.

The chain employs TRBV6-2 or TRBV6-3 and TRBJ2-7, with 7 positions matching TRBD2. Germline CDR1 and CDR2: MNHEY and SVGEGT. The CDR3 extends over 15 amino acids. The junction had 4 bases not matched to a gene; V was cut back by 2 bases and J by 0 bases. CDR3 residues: CASSYKRGVSYEQYF. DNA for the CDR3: TGTGCCAGCAGTTACAAGCGGGGTGTCTCCTACGAGCAGTACTTC.

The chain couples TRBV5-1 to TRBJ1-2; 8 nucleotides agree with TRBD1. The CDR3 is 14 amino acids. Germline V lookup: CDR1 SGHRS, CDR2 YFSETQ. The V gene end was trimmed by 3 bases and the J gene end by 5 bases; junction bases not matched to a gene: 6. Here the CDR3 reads CASSSAGGAYGYTF. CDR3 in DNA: TGCGCCAGCAGCTCCGCAGGGGGCGCGTATGGCTACACCTTC. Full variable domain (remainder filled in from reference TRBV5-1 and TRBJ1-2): KAGVTQTPRYLIKTRGQQVTLSCSPISGHRSVSWYQQTPGQGLQFLFEYFSETQRNKGNFPGRFSGRQFSNSRSEMNVSTLELGDSALYLCASSSAGGAYGYTFGSGTRLTVV.

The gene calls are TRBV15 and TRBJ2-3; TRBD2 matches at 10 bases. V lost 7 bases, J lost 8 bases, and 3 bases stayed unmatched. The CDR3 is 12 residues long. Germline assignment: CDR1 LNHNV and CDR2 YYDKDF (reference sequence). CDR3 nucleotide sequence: TGTGCCACCAAGCGGGAGGGAGCTACGCAGTATTTT. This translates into CATKREGATQYF.

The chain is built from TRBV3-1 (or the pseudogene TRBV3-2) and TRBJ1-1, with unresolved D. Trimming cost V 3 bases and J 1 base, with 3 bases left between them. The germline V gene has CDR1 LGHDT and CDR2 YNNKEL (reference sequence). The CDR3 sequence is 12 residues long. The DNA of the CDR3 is TGTGCCAGCAGCCACGGGAACACTGAAGCTTTCTTT. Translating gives CASSHGNTEAFF.

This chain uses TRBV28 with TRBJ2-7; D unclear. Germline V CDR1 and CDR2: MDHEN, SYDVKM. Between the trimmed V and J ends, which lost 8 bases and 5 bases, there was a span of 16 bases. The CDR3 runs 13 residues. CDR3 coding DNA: TGTGCCAGCCGGAGTCTCTCCTTCGACGAGCAGTACTTC. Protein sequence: CASRSLSFDEQYF.

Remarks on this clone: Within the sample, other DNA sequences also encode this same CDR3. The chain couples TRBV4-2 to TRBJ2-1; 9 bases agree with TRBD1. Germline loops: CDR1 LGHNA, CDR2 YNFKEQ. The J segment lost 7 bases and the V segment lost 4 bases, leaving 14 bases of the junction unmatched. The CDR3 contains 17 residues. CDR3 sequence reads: CASSPLGGTGHENEQFF. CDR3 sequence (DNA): TGTGCCAGCAGCCCCCTGGGAGGGACAGGGCATGAAAATGAGCAGTTCTTC.

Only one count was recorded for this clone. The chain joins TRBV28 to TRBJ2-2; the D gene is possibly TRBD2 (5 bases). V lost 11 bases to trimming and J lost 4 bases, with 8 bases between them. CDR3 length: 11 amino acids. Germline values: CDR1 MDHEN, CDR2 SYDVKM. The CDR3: CAGGPTGELFF. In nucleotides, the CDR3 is TGTGCCGGCGGGCCCACCGGGGAGCTGTTTTTT.

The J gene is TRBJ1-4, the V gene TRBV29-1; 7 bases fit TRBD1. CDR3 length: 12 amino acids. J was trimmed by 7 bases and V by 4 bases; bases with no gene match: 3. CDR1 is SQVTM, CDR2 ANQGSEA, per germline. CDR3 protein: CSVGGGGEKLFF. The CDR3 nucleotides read TGCAGCGTTGGAGGGGGCGGTGAAAAACTGTTTTTT.

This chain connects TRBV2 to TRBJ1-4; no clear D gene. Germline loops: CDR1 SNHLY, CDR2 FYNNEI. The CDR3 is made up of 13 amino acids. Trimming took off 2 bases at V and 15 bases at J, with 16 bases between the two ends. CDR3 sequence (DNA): TGTGCCAGCAGTGAAAGGAGGACTCCAACGGTGTTTTTT. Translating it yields CASSERRTPTVFF.